Shown below are 15 T cell receptor beta chains from a single sample sequenced in a study of OX40 agonist ivuxolimab in advanced cancers. Measured with immunoSEQ multiplex PCR; TCRdb has only the in-frame clones, and not every one. The table shows 65,000 to 85,000 clones, with approximately 86% occurring only once. This material consisted of CD4+ or CD8+ T cells sorted from blood, taken in a trial of the OX40 agonist ivuxolimab. These receptors were obtained from an adult with an advanced solid tumor such as melanoma, head and neck, liver or kidney cancer.

This sequence joins TRBV2 and TRBJ2-6; a weak D match, TRBD2 (6 bases). Per the germline V gene, CDR1 is SNHLY and CDR2 is FYNNEI. The V end lost 8 bases, the J end lost 0 bases, and 11 bases lay between the germline ends. The CDR3 has 15 amino acids. DNA of the CDR3: TGTGCCAGCCTCCGGGAGAGCTCTGGGGCCAACGTCCTGACTTTC. Its translation is CASLRESSGANVLTF.

The chain carries TRBV19 and TRBJ1-3; no clear D. Trimming pared 4 bases from V and 0 bases from J, leaving 13 bases between. The CDR3 runs 16 residues. Germline CDR1 LNHDA, CDR2 SQIVND (reference sequence). The CDR3 loop reads CASSKPRTDSGNTIYF. In DNA form, the CDR3 reads TGTGCCAGTAGTAAACCCCGGACGGACTCTGGAAACACCATATATTTT.

This chain links TRBV6-6 with TRBJ2-6; D remains ambiguous. V shed 7 bases and J shed 4 bases, with 8 bases lying between them. Looked up from germline, CDR1 is MNHNY and CDR2 is SVGAGI (reference sequence). The CDR3 has 13 amino acids. The CDR3 region has the DNA TGTGCCAGCACTCCTTCGGGGGCCAACGTCCTGACTTTC. As protein: CASTPSGANVLTF.

The chain combines TRBV5-5 with TRBJ1-2, with unresolved D. V was trimmed by 3 bases and J by 1 base, leaving 10 bases between them. Per the germline V gene, CDR1 is SGHKS and CDR2 is YYEKEE (reference sequence). The CDR3 is made up of 14 amino acids. The CDR3 coding sequence is TGTGCCAGCAGCTCCGCCGCAAATAACTATGGCTACACCTTC. This encodes CASSSAANNYGYTF. The variable domain in full, completed from reference TRBV5-5 and TRBJ1-2, reads DAGVTQSPTHLIKTRGQQVTLRCSPISGHKSVSWYQQVLGQGPQFIFQYYEKEERGRGNFPDRFSARQFPNYSSELNVNALLLGDSALYLCASSSAANNYGYTFGSGTRLTVV.

The J gene is TRBJ1-5, the V gene TRBV15; no firm D call. The V end lost 0 bases, the J end lost 4 bases, and 7 bases lay between the germline ends. CDR1 is LNHNV and CDR2 is YYDKDF in the germline V gene (reference sequence). The CDR3 has 14 residues. In nucleotides, the CDR3 is TGTGCCACCAGCAGAGAAGGGCGGAATCAGCCCCAGCATTTT. Its protein product is CATSREGRNQPQHF. Filled out from reference TRBV15 and TRBJ1-5, the complete variable domain reads DAMVIQNPRYQVTQFGKPVTLSCSQTLNHNVMYWYQQKSSQAPKLLFHYYDKDFNNEADTPDNFQSRRPNTSFCFLDIRSPGLGDTAMYLCATSREGRNQPQHFGDGTRLSIL.

This chain connects TRBV6-5 to TRBJ1-6, with D hard to call. Germline CDR1 reads MNHEY; CDR2 reads SVGAGI. The V gene lost 4 bases and the J gene lost 7 bases, with 5 bases spanning the gap. The CDR3 length is 12 residues. The CDR3 loop reads CASSSGNSPLHF. CDR3 in DNA: TGTGCCAGCAGTTCAGGCAATTCACCCCTCCACTTT.

V is TRBV6-1 and J is TRBJ1-6; D is uncertain. The CDR3 spans 16 residues. CDR1 is MNHNS, CDR2 SASEGT, per germline. Trimming pared 2 bases from V and 8 bases from J, leaving 16 bases between. DNA for the CDR3: TGTGCCAGCAGTGAACCCCGAGGGTCTCGCGATTCACCCCTCCACTTT. This translates into CASSEPRGSRDSPLHF.

V and J are TRBV10-3 and TRBJ1-5, with D perhaps matching TRBD1 (5 bases). V shed 0 bases and J shed 5 bases, with 11 bases lying between them. CDR3 size: 15 residues. Germline V CDR1 and CDR2: ENHRY, SYGVKD. DNA for the CDR3: TGTGCCATCAGTGAGTCTGGAGGGGTGGATCAGCCCCAGCATTTT. Its translation: CAISESGGVDQPQHF.

This sequence joins TRBV4-2 and TRBJ2-7; 8 bases fit TRBD1. V was clipped by 1 base and J by 6 bases; unmatched bases: 11. The CDR3 is made up of 16 amino acids. CDR1 and CDR2 (germline): LGHNA, YNFKEQ. The DNA for the CDR3 is TGTGCCAGCAGCCAAGGACCCGGACAGGGACAGGCCGAGCAGTACTTC. It encodes CASSQGPGQGQAEQYF.

The chain employs TRBV5-5 and TRBJ2-2; TRBD2 aligns across 7 bases. Germline V gene sequence: CDR1 SGHKS, CDR2 YYEKEE (reference sequence). The length of the CDR3 is 16 residues. Trimming at V came to 3 bases and at J to 1 base, leaving 6 bases not matched to a gene. The CDR3: CASSSQGGGNTGELFF. CDR3 DNA sequence: TGTGCCAGCAGCTCTCAGGGCGGGGGGAACACCGGGGAGCTGTTTTTT.

V gene TRBV7-2 combines with J gene TRBJ2-7, with 7 nucleotides matching TRBD2. The germline gives CDR1 SGHTA, CDR2 FQGNSA. This CDR3 contains 14 residues. V shed 1 base, J shed 1 base, and the junction held 1 base outside the gene matches. The CDR3 protein is CASSLGGGSYEQYF. In DNA form, the CDR3 reads TGTGCCAGCAGCTTAGGCGGGGGATCCTACGAGCAGTACTTC.

This clone occurred once. This chain links TRBV6-1 with TRBJ2-7; D may be TRBD2 (6 bases). The V end was cut by 6 bases, the J end by 3 bases, with 12 bases between. This CDR3 comprises 13 residues. The germline V gene has CDR1 MNHNS and CDR2 SASEGT. This chain's CDR3 is CASRLREIYEQYF. The CDR3 DNA reads as TGTGCCAGCAGGTTACGGGAGATCTACGAGCAGTACTTC.

The J gene is TRBJ1-4, the V gene TRBV28; 7 bases agree with TRBD1. J was trimmed by 4 bases and V by 4 bases; bases with no gene match: 9. Germline V gene data show CDR1 as MDHEN and CDR2 as SYDVKM. CDR3 length equals 16 residues. CDR3 sequence reads: CASSSPLGTDNEKLFF. The CDR3, as DNA: TGTGCCAGCAGTTCACCTCTGGGGACAGATAATGAAAAACTGTTTTTT.

This rearrangement joins TRBV7-9 to TRBJ2-3; 10 positions match TRBD1. The length of the CDR3 is 18 residues. CDR1 SEHNR and CDR2 FQNEAQ come from the germline V gene (reference sequence). Trimming removed 5 bases from V and 3 bases from J; junction bases left unmatched: 14. The CDR3 DNA reads as TGTGCCAGCAGCGCCGGGACAGGGGCCCCCCCAGGAACAGATACGCAGTATTTT. It encodes CASSAGTGAPPGTDTQYF.

V gene TRBV9 combines with J gene TRBJ2-2; 11 positions agree with TRBD1. Per germline, CDR1 SGDLS and CDR2 YYNGEE. The V and J ends lost 0 bases and 1 base, in that order; junction bases with no gene match: 2. CDR3 length: 17 residues. In DNA form, the CDR3 reads TGTGCCAGCAGCGTAGGGGACAGGGGGATGAACACCGGGGAGCTGTTTTTT. This sequence encodes CASSVGDRGMNTGELFF.